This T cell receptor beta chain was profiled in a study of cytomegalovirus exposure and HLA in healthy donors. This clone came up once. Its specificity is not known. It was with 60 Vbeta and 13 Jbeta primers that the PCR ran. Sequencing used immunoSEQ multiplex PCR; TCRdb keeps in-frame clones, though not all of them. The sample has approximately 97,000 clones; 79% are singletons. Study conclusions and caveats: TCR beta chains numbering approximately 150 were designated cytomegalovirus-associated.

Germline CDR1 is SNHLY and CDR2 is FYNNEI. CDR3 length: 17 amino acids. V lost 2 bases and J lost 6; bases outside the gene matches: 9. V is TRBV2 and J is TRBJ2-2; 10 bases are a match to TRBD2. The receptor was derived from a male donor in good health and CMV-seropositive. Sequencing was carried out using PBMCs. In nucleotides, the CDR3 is TGTGCCAGCAGTGAATCCCAAGCGGGGGGGCCTGCCGGGGAGCTGTTTTTT. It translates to CASSESQAGGPAGELFF.